This T cell receptor beta chain was retrieved from a study of cytomegalovirus exposure and HLA in healthy donors. This CDR3 is built from 15 residues. Germline assignment: CDR1 SGHTA and CDR2 FQGNSA. Trimming cost V 1 base and J 1 base, with 10 bases left between them. Donors sampled were nominally healthy, though unrecorded immune exposures were likely. Notes on the study in general: An ancestry cluster, one associated with Asian ancestry, reportedly showed fewer N-insertions than the 666-donor mean in a later analysis. Most likely, a cluster of highly shared sequence variants arose as a sequencing artifact. In a later analysis, around 18,000 TCR beta sequences were associated with HLA alleles at 0.05 false discovery rate.

Primers included in the PCR were 60 Vbeta and 13 Jbeta primers. Repertoires were generated with immunoSEQ multiplex PCR, while TCRdb's copy carries only in-frame clones and drops some. The table includes some 120,000 clones, roughly 86% detected once. Details on this clone: Its antigen is not known.

This TCR was sampled from a man aged 18 to 29 in good health and CMV-seronegative. This chain joins TRBV7-2 and TRBJ2-5, with D unresolved. Input material: PBMCs. The CDR3 here is CASSLGLPSQETQYF. In nucleotides, the CDR3 is TGTGCCAGCAGCTTAGGACTCCCGAGCCAAGAGACCCAGTACTTC.